This T cell receptor beta chain was sequenced in a study of OX40 agonist ivuxolimab in advanced cancers. Points from the study as a whole: Some of the nonresponding patients also showed low levels of normalized T-cell clonal expansion.

Remarks on this clone: Its antigen is not identified.

Generated by immunoSEQ multiplex PCR, the TCRdb table keeps only in-frame clones and is missing some. The data hold approximately 46,000 clones, with approximately 85% observed a single time. Looked up from germline, CDR1 is SEHNR and CDR2 is FQNEAQ (reference sequence). Trimming pared 8 bases from V and 6 bases from J, leaving 19 bases between. There are 14 residues in the CDR3. The sequences come from CD4+ or CD8+ T cells sorted from blood, collected in a trial of the OX40 agonist ivuxolimab. The V and J genes are TRBV7-9 and TRBJ1-1; D possibly corresponds to TRBD1 (6 bases). This receptor was identified in an adult with an advanced solid tumor such as melanoma, head and neck, liver or kidney cancer. The DNA for the CDR3 is TGTGCCAGCTCTTCCCGGGGGGGGCGGCCTGAAGCTTTCTTT. The encoded protein is CASSSRGGRPEAFF.